This entry is about one T cell receptor (beta chain). The data stem from a study of Ad26.COV2.S vaccination and SARS-CoV-2 variants. V shed 4 bases and J shed 8 bases, with 9 bases lying between them. This CDR3 has 12 residues. Germline lookup yields CDR1 SEHNR and CDR2 FQNEAQ (reference sequence). Sequenced by immunoSEQ multiplex PCR; TCRdb stores in-frame clones only, minus some. The sample lists hundreds of thousands of clones, over 75% occurring once. Treatment described: about 20 received Ad26.COV2.S at low or high dose, single or two shots; five or six received placebo; per-sample allocation not given. Samples came from day 63 after the first vaccine or placebo injection. The sample came from a Boston adult aged 18-55 years.

This TCR came from a person aged 18-60 years who received the Ad26.COV2.S COVID-19 vaccine or a placebo. The chain recombines TRBV7-9 with TRBJ2-1; D gene unclear. The input for sequencing was peripheral blood, taken in a trial of Ad26.COV2.S vaccine versus placebo. CDR3 sequence (DNA): TGTGCCAGCAGCTCCCCGGTCTATGAGCAGTTCTTC. Its protein is CASSSPVYEQFF. Drawing the rest from reference TRBV7-9 and TRBJ2-1, the complete variable domain is DTGVSQNPRHKITKRGQNVTFRCDPISEHNRLYWYRQTLGQGPEFLTYFQNEAQLEKSRLLSDRFSAERPKGSFSTLEIQRTEQGDSAMYLCASSSPVYEQFFGPGTRLTVL.